Below, 15 T cell receptor beta chains from the same sample are listed, as sequenced in a study of OX40 agonist ivuxolimab in advanced cancers. Generated by immunoSEQ multiplex PCR, the TCRdb table keeps only in-frame clones and is missing some. The repertoire holds 75,000 to 80,000 clones, with about 84% as singletons. The sample was CD4+ or CD8+ T cells sorted from blood, taken in a trial of the OX40 agonist ivuxolimab. These receptors were collected from an adult with an advanced solid tumor such as melanoma, head and neck, liver or kidney cancer.

The gene calls are TRBV5-8 and TRBJ2-1; 7 bases line up with TRBD1. This CDR3 has 16 residues. V gave up 6 bases and J gave up 9 bases; unmatched junction bases: 18. CDR1 is SGHTS and CDR2 is YDEGEE in the germline V gene. The CDR3 region is CASNPGGARGQSEQFF. CDR3 sequence (DNA): TGTGCCAGCAACCCCGGTGGGGCAAGGGGGCAGAGTGAGCAGTTCTTC. Full variable domain (outside the CDR3, taken from reference TRBV5-8 and TRBJ2-1): EAGVTQSPTHLIKTRGQQATLRCSPISGHTSVYWYQQALGLGLQFLLWYDEGEERNRGNFPPRFSGRQFPNYSSELNVNALELEDSALYLCASNPGGARGQSEQFFGPGTRLTVL.

This chain uses TRBV19 with TRBJ2-2; 9 positions agree with TRBD2. The length of the CDR3 is 14 residues. Germline-derived CDR1 and CDR2 are LNHDA and SQIVND (reference sequence). J was trimmed by 5 bases and V by 9 bases; bases with no gene match: 7. The CDR3 here is CASLAGRRTGELFF. CDR3 in DNA: TGTGCCAGCCTAGCGGGAAGGCGAACCGGGGAGCTGTTTTTT.

The gene calls are TRBV9 and TRBJ2-3; D might be TRBD1 (5 bases). The CDR3 consists of 14 residues. The V end lost 2 bases, the J end lost 4 bases, and 11 bases lay between the germline ends. Germline loops: CDR1 SGDLS, CDR2 YYNGEE. The CDR3 sequence: CASSVRGSPDTQYF. CDR3 coding DNA: TGTGCCAGCAGCGTTAGGGGTAGCCCAGATACGCAGTATTTT.

The DNA for the CDR3 is TGTGCCAGCAGCCAAGTGTTGGGGGATCAGCCCCAGCATTTT. Translating gives CASSQVLGDQPQHF. The gene calls are TRBV4-2 and TRBJ1-5, with D possibly TRBD1 on 5 matching bases. The V gene lost 1 base and the J gene lost 5 bases, with 9 bases spanning the gap. CDR1 is LGHNA, CDR2 YNFKEQ, per germline. There are 14 residues in the CDR3.

The chain employs TRBV4-1 and TRBJ1-6; 10 nucleotides align to TRBD1. CDR3 length equals 16 residues. Germline V gene data show CDR1 as MGHRA and CDR2 as YSYEKL. Trimming at V came to 1 base and at J to 10 bases, leaving 7 bases not matched to a gene. CDR3 sequence (DNA): TGCGCCAGCAGCCAAGCCTTGGGACAGGGGTTGTCACCCCTCCACTTT. It encodes CASSQALGQGLSPLHF.

The J gene is TRBJ2-7, the V gene TRBV4-1; D not resolved. Germline V gene lookup returns CDR1 MGHRA and CDR2 YSYEKL. This CDR3 has 13 residues. Trimming cost V 1 base and J 6 bases, with 10 bases left between them. The DNA for the CDR3 is TGCGCCAGCAGCCAAGTTAGGAGTTCCGAGCAGTACTTC. Amino acid sequence: CASSQVRSSEQYF.

The rearrangement uses TRBV11-2 and TRBJ2-5; 8 nucleotides agree with TRBD2. Germline trimming cut 5 bases from V and 4 bases from J; bases unmatched to any gene: 9. This CDR3 region has 15 residues. Germline V CDR1 and CDR2: SGHAT, FQNNGV. The CDR3 DNA follows: TGTGCCAGCAGCCCCGGGACTAGTGATCTAGAGACCCAGTACTTC. Protein: CASSPGTSDLETQYF. Drawing the rest from reference TRBV11-2 and TRBJ2-5, the complete variable domain is EAGVAQSPRYKIIEKRQSVAFWCNPISGHATLYWYQQILGQGPKLLIQFQNNGVVDDSQLPKDRFSAERLKGVDSTLKIQPAKLEDSAVYLCASSPGTSDLETQYFGPGTRLLVL.

This rearrangement joins TRBV15 to TRBJ1-3; D remains unclear. V was cut by 4 bases and J by 0 bases, with 7 bases left in between. This CDR3 contains 14 residues. Germline V gives CDR1 LNHNV, CDR2 YYDKDF (reference sequence). CDR3: CATSKMVSGNTIYF. The CDR3 DNA reads TGTGCCACCAGCAAGATGGTCTCTGGAAACACCATATATTTT.

The chain has TRBV5-4 and TRBJ1-1, with 8 bases that match TRBD1. The CDR3 spans 17 residues. Germline lookup yields CDR1 SGHNT and CDR2 YYREEE (reference sequence). V shed 4 bases, J shed 4 bases, and the junction held 15 bases outside the gene matches. The CDR3: CASSPGQVSRMVTEAFF. CDR3 in DNA: TGTGCCAGCAGCCCGGGACAGGTTTCCCGGATGGTCACTGAAGCTTTCTTT.

J is TRBJ1-1 and V is TRBV2, with D tentatively TRBD1 (5 bases). Germline loops: CDR1 SNHLY, CDR2 FYNNEI. With 4 bases removed from V and 10 bases from J, the gap between germline ends came to 13 bases. This CDR3 is 12 amino acids long. CDR3 protein: CASSGSREGAFF. CDR3 sequence (DNA): TGTGCCAGCAGTGGGAGCAGGGAGGGAGCTTTCTTT.

The rearrangement uses TRBV5-1 and TRBJ1-2; possible D gene TRBD1, 6 bases. This CDR3 is 14 amino acids long. V was pared by 1 base and J by 2 bases, with 9 bases between. Germline assignment: CDR1 SGHRS and CDR2 YFSETQ. The chain's CDR3 is CASSLTGLNYGYTF. Written as DNA, the CDR3 is TGCGCCAGCAGCTTGACAGGGCTAAACTATGGCTACACCTTC.

The rearrangement links TRBV7-3 to TRBJ2-3, with 7 positions matching TRBD2. The CDR3 loop spans 15 amino acids. V gave up 1 base and J gave up 6 bases; unmatched junction bases: 7. Germline CDR1 reads SGHTA; CDR2 reads FQGTGA. CDR3 DNA sequence: TGTGCCAGCAGCTTAAGCTGGCGGGGGTTGGATACGCAGTATTTT. It specifies CASSLSWRGLDTQYF.

This clone has just one count. The chain recombines TRBV10-3 with TRBJ2-7, with 8 bases that match TRBD2. In germline, CDR1 is ENHRY, CDR2 SYGVKD. CDR3 length: 15 residues. V was pared by 3 bases and J by 3 bases, with 7 bases of the junction left unmatched. This chain's CDR3 is CAISDGTRWIYEQYF. The CDR3 nucleotides are TGTGCCATCAGTGACGGGACTAGATGGATCTACGAGCAGTACTTC.

This chain uses TRBV27 with TRBJ2-1, with TRBD2 matching 9 bases. With 5 bases clipped from V and 0 bases from J, the junction kept 5 bases outside the gene matches. The CDR3 runs to 16 residues. Germline CDR1 and CDR2: MNHEY and SMNVEV (reference sequence). CDR3 in amino acids: CASSPSGAYSYNEQFF. CDR3 nucleotides: TGTGCCAGCAGTCCTAGCGGGGCCTACTCCTACAATGAGCAGTTCTTC.

The chain has TRBV13 and TRBJ1-2, with 9 nucleotides matching TRBD1. Per the germline V gene, CDR1 is PRHDT and CDR2 is FYEKMQ (reference sequence). V gave up 5 bases and J gave up 3 bases; unmatched junction bases: 7. The CDR3 is 15 residues long. The CDR3 nucleotides read TGTGCCAGCAGCCCGCGGGACAGGGCTTACTATGGCTACACCTTC. Its protein is CASSPRDRAYYGYTF.